This is a list of T cell receptor beta chains from one sample in a study of T cells after yellow fever vaccination. From the 5' RACE reads, TCRdb called clonotypes with MiXCR, one entry per CDR3 protein. The sample carries approximately 550,000 distinct CDR3 sequences, roughly 14% recorded once. Here the sequenced sample was PBMCs, taken on the day of the yellow fever booster vaccination. Every receptor here comes from a man aged 25 to 40 who received the YFV17D yellow fever vaccine. The CDR3 runs from the conserved cysteine through the conserved F or W. Size is omitted from some rows. Given values are once, few, many or a class for expanded clones.

J gene,clone size,V gene,CDR3 protein
TRBJ2-1,few,TRBV5-1,CASSFPTSPFYNEQFF
TRBJ2-3,-,TRBV7-2,CASSHYLAGGPLDTQYF
TRBJ2-3,-,TRBV5-5,CASSLISWPGAQDTQYF
TRBJ2-2,many,TRBV6-2/TRBV6-3,CASSYDGGAPTGELFF
TRBJ2-5,-,TRBV30,CAWSLGLNQETQYF
TRBJ2-2,few,TRBV15,CATTARQGEGELFF
TRBJ2-1,many,TRBV10-1,CASSESRVNEQFF
TRBJ2-5,-,TRBV20-1,CSARNPGGIGETQYF
TRBJ2-3,few,TRBV24-1,CATSELSGSTDTQYF
TRBJ1-1,many,TRBV4-1,CASMRNTEAFF
TRBJ2-7,few,TRBV5-1,CASSLAPGVDEQYF
TRBJ1-2,many,TRBV5-8,CASSLTTIMNYGYTF
TRBJ2-3,many,TRBV7-2,CASSWAAGGTDTQYF
TRBJ2-7,few,TRBV20-1,CSPKGAREQYF
TRBJ2-7,-,TRBV15,CATARTGLAKYEQYF
TRBJ2-7,-,TRBV12-5,CASGLGGGGSYEQYF
TRBJ1-1,few,TRBV6-2/TRBV6-3,CASSNTPGGRTEAFF
TRBJ2-1,few,TRBV7-8,CASSRSGSLWEQFF
TRBJ2-1,-,TRBV5-1,CASSLRLAGGLDEQFF
TRBJ2-7,few,TRBV29-1,CSVGRDRASWEQYF
TRBJ1-2,few,TRBV9,CASSADLTTVYGYTF
TRBJ1-1,-,TRBV6-2/TRBV6-3,CASSTPSRTLEAFF
TRBJ2-1,few,TRBV10-3,CAISVLSSGSYNEQFF
TRBJ1-5,few,TRBV27,CASSRGVNQPQHF
TRBJ2-1,-,TRBV15,CATSARGLNEQFF
TRBJ2-7,few,TRBV27,CASKRGGTYEQYF